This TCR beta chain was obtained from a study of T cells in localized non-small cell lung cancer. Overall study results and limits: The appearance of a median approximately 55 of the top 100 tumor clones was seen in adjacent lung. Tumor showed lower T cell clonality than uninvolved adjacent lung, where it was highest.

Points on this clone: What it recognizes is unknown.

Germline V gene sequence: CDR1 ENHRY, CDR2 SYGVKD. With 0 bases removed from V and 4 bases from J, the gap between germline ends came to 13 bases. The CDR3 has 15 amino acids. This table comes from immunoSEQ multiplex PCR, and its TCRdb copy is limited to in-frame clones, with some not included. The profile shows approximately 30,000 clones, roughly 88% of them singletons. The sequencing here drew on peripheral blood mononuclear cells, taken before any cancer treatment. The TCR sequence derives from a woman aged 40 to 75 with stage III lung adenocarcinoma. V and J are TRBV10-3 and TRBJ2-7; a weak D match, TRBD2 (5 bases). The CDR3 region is CAISESGYSEYEQYF. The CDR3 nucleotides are TGTGCCATCAGTGAGTCTGGTTATAGCGAGTACGAGCAGTACTTC.